This entry describes one TCR beta chain. The entirety of the isolated RNA underwent reverse transcription, so expressed TCRB transcripts were sequenced. It was found that naive, central memory and regulatory T cell samples averaged approximately 3.5 million reads. Clones were read by immunoSEQ multiplex PCR, and TCRdb kept only the in-frame ones, dropping some. The sample yields 970,000 or so clones, around a sixth seen once. This record belongs to a study of beta chain features in type 1 diabetes. Each of the CD4+ naive, central memory, regulatory and stem cell-like memory populations was sorted via CD45RO/CCR7/CD25/CD127/CD95/CD27. The germline gives CDR1 LNHDA, CDR2 SQIVND (reference sequence). V gave up 6 bases and J gave up 5 bases; unmatched junction bases: 7. CDR3 length equals 14 residues.

Sequencing was performed on naive CD4+ T cells from blood. The sequence was obtained from a woman aged 18-29 years in good health. The genes are TRBV19 and TRBJ1-5; 7 bases are a match to TRBD1. The CDR3 DNA sequence: TGTGCCAGTAGAACCCGGGACAGATATCAGCCCCAGCATTTT. Residues: CASRTRDRYQPQHF.